These 10 T cell receptor beta chains were sequenced from one sample in a study of identical twins. TCRdb reprocessed the 5' RACE reads via MiXCR and lists one record per CDR3 protein. Of approximately 20,000 distinct CDR3 sequences in the sample, less than 70% were seen once. The sample was memory (CD45RO+) T cells sorted from blood. The receptors shown here come from a woman aged 18-35 years in good health. This table probably holds off-target reads from a library built for another chain.

The chain recombines TRBV6-2 or TRBV6-3 with TRBJ2-1, with D possibly matching TRBD1 (6 bases). The ends were cut back, 8 bases at V and 4 bases at J, with 12 bases in the middle. The CDR3 runs 13 residues. Germline CDR1 is MNHEY and CDR2 is SVGEGT. The CDR3 loop is CASRDTRYNEQFF. The CDR3 DNA reads TGTGCCAGCCGGGACACCCGTTACAATGAGCAGTTCTTC.

The rearrangement joins TRBV3-1 to TRBJ1-2; D is unclear. The CDR3 consists of 12 residues. Germline CDR1 is LGHDT and CDR2 is YNNKEL (reference sequence). V dropped 5 bases and J dropped 8 bases, with 12 bases sitting between them. The CDR3 reads CASSGGERGYTF. The CDR3 bases are TGTGCCAGCAGCGGCGGGGAGCGGGGCTACACCTTC.

The chain has TRBV20-1 and TRBJ2-1; the match to TRBD2 covers 11 bases. The CDR3 is made up of 16 amino acids. With V trimmed by 6 bases and J by 0 bases, 7 bases remained unmatched. Germline CDR1 DFQATT, CDR2 SNEGSKA (reference sequence). CDR3 sequence (DNA): TGCAGTGCCCTAGCGGGAGGCAGAATCTCCTACAATGAGCAGTTCTTC. Its translation: CSALAGGRISYNEQFF.

This chain links TRBV11-3 with TRBJ2-3; D might be TRBD2 (6 bases). This CDR3 contains 15 residues. Trimming pared 1 base from V and 5 bases from J, leaving 13 bases between. CDR1 is SGHNT and CDR2 is YENEEA in the germline V gene. This chain's CDR3 is CASSLVGGKGDTQYF. The DNA for the CDR3 is TGTGCCAGCAGCTTAGTTGGCGGGAAGGGAGATACGCAGTATTTT.

This clonotype has a single count. V and J are TRBV6-1 and TRBJ2-1, with 12 nucleotides matching TRBD2. Germline lookup yields CDR1 MNHNS and CDR2 SASEGT. Trimming cost V 6 bases and J 1 base; bases outside gene matches: 7. The CDR3 has 17 amino acids. CDR3 amino acids: CASSPLAGGGSYNEQFF. CDR3 nucleotide sequence: TGTGCCAGCAGCCCACTAGCGGGAGGTGGGTCCTACAATGAGCAGTTCTTC.

The V and J genes are TRBV6-2 or TRBV6-3 and TRBJ2-2, with D perhaps TRBD2 (6 bases). Germline CDR1 is MNHEY and CDR2 is SVGEGT. The length of the CDR3 is 14 residues. V lost 2 bases and J 5 bases, leaving 9 bases between the germline ends. CDR3 loop: CASSYAGRTGELFF. The CDR3 DNA sequence: TGTGCCAGCAGTTACGCAGGGAGGACCGGGGAGCTGTTTTTT.

The chain joins TRBV7-9 to TRBJ2-3, with D possibly matching TRBD2 (5 bases). V was clipped by 6 bases and J by 3 bases, with 16 bases between them. CDR3 length: 15 residues. The germline gives CDR1 SEHNR, CDR2 FQNEAQ (reference sequence). The CDR3 nucleotides read TGTGCCAGCAGACTAGGGTTGGCCGAGACAGATACGCAGTATTTT. Its protein is CASRLGLAETDTQYF.

This chain links TRBV29-1 with TRBJ2-3, with 11 bases aligning to TRBD1. The CDR3 totals 16 residues. Looked up from germline, CDR1 is SQVTM and CDR2 is ANQGSEA. The junction had 8 bases not matched to a gene; V was cut back by 6 bases and J by 0 bases. In DNA, the CDR3 is TGCAGCGTCGGACAGGGGGCTCATTCTAGCACAGATACGCAGTATTTT. Amino acid sequence: CSVGQGAHSSTDTQYF.

This chain links TRBV3-1 with TRBJ1-1; 8 bases fit TRBD1. Germline trimming cut 4 bases from V and 2 bases from J; bases unmatched to any gene: 3. The CDR3 runs to 14 residues. Looked up from germline, CDR1 is LGHDT and CDR2 is YNNKEL (reference sequence). Here the CDR3 reads CASSLGQGNTEAFF. CDR3 bases: TGTGCCAGCAGCCTCGGACAGGGAAACACTGAAGCTTTCTTT.

The chain employs TRBV12-3 or TRBV12-4 and TRBJ2-2; 10 positions match TRBD2. V was pared by 7 bases and J by 2 bases, with 4 bases of the junction left unmatched. The CDR3 runs 15 residues. CDR3 in amino acids: CASKGLAENTGELFF. For the CDR3, the DNA is TGTGCCAGCAAAGGACTAGCGGAAAACACCGGGGAGCTGTTTTTT.